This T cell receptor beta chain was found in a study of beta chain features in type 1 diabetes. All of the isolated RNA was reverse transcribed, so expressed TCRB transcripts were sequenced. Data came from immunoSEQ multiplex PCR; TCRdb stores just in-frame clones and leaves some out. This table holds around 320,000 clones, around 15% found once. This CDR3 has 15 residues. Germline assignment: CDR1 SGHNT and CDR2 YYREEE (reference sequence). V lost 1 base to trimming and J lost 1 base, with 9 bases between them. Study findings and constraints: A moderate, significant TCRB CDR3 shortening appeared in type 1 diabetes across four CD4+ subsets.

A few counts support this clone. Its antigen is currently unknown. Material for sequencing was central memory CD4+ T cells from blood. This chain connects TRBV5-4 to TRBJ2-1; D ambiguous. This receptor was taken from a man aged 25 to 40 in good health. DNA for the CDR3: TGTGCCAGCAGCTTGCTTTTGGAGTCCTACAATGAGCAGTTCTTC. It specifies CASSLLLESYNEQFF.